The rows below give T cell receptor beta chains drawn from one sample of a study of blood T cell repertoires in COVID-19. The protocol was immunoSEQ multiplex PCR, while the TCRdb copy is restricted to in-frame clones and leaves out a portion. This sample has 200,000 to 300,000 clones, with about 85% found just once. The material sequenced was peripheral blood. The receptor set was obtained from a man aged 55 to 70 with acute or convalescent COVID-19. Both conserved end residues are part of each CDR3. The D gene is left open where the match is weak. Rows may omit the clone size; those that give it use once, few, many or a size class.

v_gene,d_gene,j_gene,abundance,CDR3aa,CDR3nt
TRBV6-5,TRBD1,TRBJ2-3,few,CASSYRDRGDTQYF,TGTGCCAGCAGTTACCGGGACAGGGGGGATACGCAGTATTTT
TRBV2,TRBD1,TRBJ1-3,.,CASSVDRAGNTIYF,TGTGCCAGCAGTGTGGACAGGGCTGGAAACACCATATATTTT
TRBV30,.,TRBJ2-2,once,CAWSNQVDTGELFF,TGTGCCTGGAGTAACCAGGTAGACACCGGGGAGCTGTTTTTT
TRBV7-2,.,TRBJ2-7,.,CASSLVVGGNYEQYF,TGTGCCAGCAGCTTAGTGGTTGGGGGCAACTACGAGCAGTACTTC
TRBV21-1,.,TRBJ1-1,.,CASSNPEGQSNTEAFF,TGTGCCAGCAGCAATCCAGAGGGACAGAGTAACACTGAAGCTTTCTTT
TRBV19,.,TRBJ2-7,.,CASSTQSYEQYF,TGTGCCAGTAGTACCCAATCCTACGAGCAGTACTTC
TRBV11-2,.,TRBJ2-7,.,CASSLGGHYEQYF,TGTGCCAGCAGCTTAGGGGGCCACTACGAGCAGTACTTC
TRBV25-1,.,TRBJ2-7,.,CASSSGTYEQYF,TGTGCCAGCAGTTCAGGGACCTACGAGCAGTACTTC
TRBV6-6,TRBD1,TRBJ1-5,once,CASSPHGDRPPVFQPQHF,TGTGCCAGCAGTCCCCACGGGGACAGGCCGCCAGTTTTTCAGCCCCAGCATTTT
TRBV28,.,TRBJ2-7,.,CASSPPGTYEQYF,TGTGCCAGCAGTCCTCCGGGTACCTACGAGCAGTACTTC
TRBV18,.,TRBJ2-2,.,CASSPLMSTGELFF,TGTGCCAGCTCACCTCTTATGAGCACCGGGGAGCTGTTTTTT
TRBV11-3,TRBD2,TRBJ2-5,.,CASSLEVAGGLLQETQYF,TGTGCCAGCAGCTTAGAGGTAGCGGGGGGCCTACTCCAGGAGACCCAGTACTTC
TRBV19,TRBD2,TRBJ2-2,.,CASRRLAGDYTGELFF,TGTGCCAGTCGTCGACTAGCGGGAGACTACACCGGGGAGCTGTTTTTT
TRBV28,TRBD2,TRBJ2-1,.,CASSPPLAGVNNEQFF,TGTGCCAGCAGCCCCCCATTAGCGGGCGTAAACAATGAGCAGTTCTTC
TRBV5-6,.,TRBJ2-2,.,CASSLAGLYTGELFF,TGTGCCAGCAGCTTGGCCGGGTTATACACCGGGGAGCTGTTTTTT
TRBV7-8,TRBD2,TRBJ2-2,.,CASRGGSGNTGELFF,TGTGCCAGCAGGGGCGGGAGTGGGAACACCGGGGAGCTGTTTTTT
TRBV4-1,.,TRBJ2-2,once,CASSQEFRSTGELFF,TGCGCCAGCAGCCAAGAATTCCGGTCCACCGGGGAGCTGTTTTTT
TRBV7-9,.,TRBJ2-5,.,CASSLRPGGETQYF,TGTGCCAGCAGCCTACGACCCGGCGGGGAGACCCAGTACTTC
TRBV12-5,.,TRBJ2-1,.,CASGPGRAEQFF,TGTGCTAGTGGTCCCGGGCGGGCTGAGCAGTTCTTC
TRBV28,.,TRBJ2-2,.,CASSLGGRTKELFF,TGTGCCAGCAGTTTGGGGGGGCGGACGAAGGAGCTGTTTTTT
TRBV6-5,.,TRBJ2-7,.,CASSPASSYEQYF,TGTGCCAGCAGCCCCGCTAGCTCCTACGAGCAGTACTTC
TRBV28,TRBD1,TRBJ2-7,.,CASSSFTGVISYEQYF,TGTGCCAGCAGTTCATTTACAGGGGTGATCTCCTACGAGCAGTACTTC
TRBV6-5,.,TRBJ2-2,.,CASSSSFRGTGELFF,TGTGCCAGCAGTTCCTCCTTTCGGGGTACCGGGGAGCTGTTTTTT
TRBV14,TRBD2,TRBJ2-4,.,CASSPRAGVAKNIQYF,TGTGCCAGCAGCCCACGAGCGGGGGTCGCCAAAAACATTCAGTACTTC
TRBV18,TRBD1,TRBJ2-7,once,CASSQGAGGYEQYF,TGTGCCAGCTCGCAAGGGGCAGGGGGATACGAGCAGTACTTC
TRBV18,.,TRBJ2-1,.,CASSRAQRTASYNEQFF,TGTGCCAGCTCCCGGGCTCAGCGGACGGCCTCCTACAATGAGCAGTTCTTC
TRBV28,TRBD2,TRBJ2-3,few,CASSLSEGLATDTQYF,TGTGCCAGCAGTTTATCAGAGGGACTAGCGACAGATACGCAGTATTTT
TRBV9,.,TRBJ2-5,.,CASSVSPGPQETQYF,TGTGCCAGCAGCGTGTCGCCAGGGCCCCAAGAGACCCAGTACTTC
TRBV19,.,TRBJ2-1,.,CASSMGGADSSYNEQFF,TGTGCCAGTAGTATGGGAGGGGCGGACAGCTCCTACAATGAGCAGTTCTTC
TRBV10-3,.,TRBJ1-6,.,CAGNPTLDSPLHF,TGTGCCGGAAACCCGACATTAGATTCACCCCTCCACTTT
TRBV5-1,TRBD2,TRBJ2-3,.,CASSLGLAGGDTQYF,TGCGCCAGCAGCTTGGGGCTAGCGGGGGGAGATACGCAGTATTTT
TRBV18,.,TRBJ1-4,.,CASSPPRRGEKLFF,TGTGCCAGCTCACCACCGAGAAGGGGTGAAAAACTGTTTTTT
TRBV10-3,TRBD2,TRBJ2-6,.,CAISEDRGGLAGATSGANVLTF,TGTGCCATCAGTGAGGACAGGGGAGGACTAGCGGGAGCTACCTCTGGGGCCAACGTCCTGACTTTC
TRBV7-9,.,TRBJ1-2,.,CASSLARANYGYTF,TGTGCCAGCAGCTTAGCGAGGGCAAACTATGGCTACACCTTC
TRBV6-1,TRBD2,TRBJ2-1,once,CASSEGASGSHEQFF,TGTGCCAGCAGTGAAGGGGCTAGCGGGAGCCATGAGCAGTTCTTC
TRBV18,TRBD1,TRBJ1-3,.,CASSPPGQARNTIYF,TGTGCCAGCTCACCTCCGGGACAGGCTAGAAACACCATATATTTT
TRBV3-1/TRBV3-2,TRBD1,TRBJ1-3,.,CASSRLTGLSGNTIYF,TGTGCCAGCAGCCGACTGACAGGGTTGAGTGGAAACACCATATATTTT
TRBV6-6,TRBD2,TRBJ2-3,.,CASGHLAGGADTQYF,TGTGCCAGCGGTCATCTAGCGGGAGGCGCAGATACGCAGTATTTT
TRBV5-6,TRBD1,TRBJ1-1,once,CASSLVDRVAEAFF,TGTGCCAGCAGCTTGGTTGACAGGGTTGCTGAAGCTTTCTTT
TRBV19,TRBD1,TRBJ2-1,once,CASSSPGTGLNEQFF,TGTGCCAGTAGTTCACCCGGGACAGGGCTCAATGAGCAGTTCTTC
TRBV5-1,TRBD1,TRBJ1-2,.,CASSSGTVYGYTF,TGCGCCAGCAGCTCAGGGACAGTCTATGGCTACACCTTC
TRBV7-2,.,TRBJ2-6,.,CASSLVRVGANVLTF,TGTGCCAGCAGCTTAGTGAGGGTGGGGGCCAACGTCCTGACTTTC
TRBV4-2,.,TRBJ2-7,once,CASSQDRERSRSYEQYF,TGTGCCAGCAGCCAAGATCGGGAACGGTCCCGGTCCTACGAGCAGTACTTC
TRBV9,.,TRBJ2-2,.,CASSTQMGGSHTGELFF,TGTGCCAGCAGCACTCAGATGGGGGGTAGTCACACCGGGGAGCTGTTTTTT
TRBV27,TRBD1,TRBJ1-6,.,CASSPRDRHNSPLHF,TGTGCCAGCAGTCCTCGGGACAGACATAATTCACCCCTCCACTTT
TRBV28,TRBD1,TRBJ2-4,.,CASSPRQGRAKNIQYF,TGTGCCAGCAGTCCCCGACAGGGAAGGGCCAAAAACATTCAGTACTTC
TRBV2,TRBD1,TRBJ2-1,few,CASRTGGHSYNEQFF,TGTGCCAGCAGGACAGGGGGACACTCCTACAATGAGCAGTTCTTC
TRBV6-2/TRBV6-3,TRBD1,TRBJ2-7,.,CASSRTGTYEQYF,TGTGCCAGCAGTCGGACAGGGACCTACGAGCAGTACTTC
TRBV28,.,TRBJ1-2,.,CASETATNYGYTF,TGTGCCAGCGAGACAGCTACTAACTATGGCTACACCTTC
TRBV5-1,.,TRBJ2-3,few,CASSLDGGGGQDTQYF,TGCGCCAGCAGCTTGGACGGAGGGGGCGGCCAAGATACGCAGTATTTT